These 17 T cell receptor beta chains were sequenced from one sample in a study of blood T cell repertoires in COVID-19. Produced via immunoSEQ multiplex PCR; TCRdb's table is partial and in-frame only. The repertoire includes 35,000 to 50,000 clones, around 82% of them detected once, and roughly 6.2% sits in the top ten. Sequencing used peripheral blood. These receptors originate from an elderly woman with acute or convalescent COVID-19.

The chain is built from TRBV5-4 and TRBJ1-3; D ambiguous. With 3 bases removed from V and 0 bases from J, the gap between germline ends came to 7 bases. The V gene's germline CDR1 is SGHNT and CDR2 YYREEE (reference sequence). The CDR3 covers 14 residues. This chain's CDR3 is CASSSLGSGNTIYF. The CDR3 coding sequence is TGTGCCAGCAGCTCCCTCGGCTCTGGAAACACCATATATTTT.

The chain links TRBV5-1 to TRBJ1-2, with D perhaps TRBD1 (5 bases). Germline lookup yields CDR1 SGHRS and CDR2 YFSETQ. The CDR3 loop spans 14 amino acids. V was cut by 6 bases and J by 6 bases, with 18 bases left in between. The CDR3 DNA reads TGCGCCAGCACCCATGGTGGAGGGGAGAATGGCTACACCTTC. This codes for CASTHGGGENGYTF.

A remark on this clone: Within the sample, other DNA sequences also encode this same CDR3. The chain uses TRBV5-1 and TRBJ2-7, with 8 bases matching TRBD1. Germline V CDR1 and CDR2: SGHRS, YFSETQ. The V and J ends lost 5 bases and 1 base, in that order; junction bases with no gene match: 5. There are 14 residues in the CDR3. DNA for the CDR3: TGCGCCAGCAGTTCGGGGACAGGATCCTACGAGCAGTACTTC. Translation gives CASSSGTGSYEQYF.

The genes are TRBV5-1 and TRBJ2-1; 7 positions match TRBD2. Unmatched junction bases numbered 5, after V lost 2 bases and J lost 6 bases. The CDR3 is 14 residues long. Germline CDR1 is SGHRS and CDR2 is YFSETQ. As DNA, the CDR3 is TGCGCCAGCAGCTTCCCGGGGGGTAGCAATGAGCAGTTCTTC. Protein sequence: CASSFPGGSNEQFF.

Turning to this clone: The junction shows a germline mismatch at one end, possibly a read error. This chain uses TRBV29-1 with TRBJ2-1; TRBD1 aligns across 9 bases. CDR1 and CDR2 from the germline V gene are SQVTM and ANQGSEA. CDR3 length: 13 residues. The CDR3: CSFEPTGGYEQFF. The CDR3 nucleotides are TGCAGCTTTGAACCGACAGGGGGATATGAGCAGTTCTTC.

V usage is TRBV6-5 and J usage is TRBJ2-1, with D maybe TRBD1 (5 bases). CDR1 MNHEY and CDR2 SVGAGI come from the germline V gene. V was shortened by 8 bases and J by 6 bases, with 17 bases between the two germline ends. The CDR3 has 14 amino acids. The CDR3 spells CASGAQVGRNEQFF. Here the CDR3 DNA reads TGTGCCAGCGGAGCACAGGTGGGCCGCAATGAGCAGTTCTTC.

The chain links TRBV20-1 to TRBJ1-2; D call uncertain. The germline V gene encodes CDR1 DFQATT and CDR2 SNEGSKA (reference sequence). With 6 bases removed from V and 8 bases from J, the gap between germline ends came to 7 bases. This CDR3 comprises 9 residues. The CDR3 sequence is CSAYSGYTF. DNA for the CDR3: TGCAGTGCGTACAGCGGCTACACCTTC.

About this clone itself: Other DNA sequences in the same sample also yield this CDR3. The chain uses TRBV9 and TRBJ1-3, with 10 bases identical to TRBD1. Germline CDR1 SGDLS, CDR2 YYNGEE. This CDR3 is 15 amino acids long. Trimming at V came to 2 bases and at J to 4 bases, leaving 3 bases not matched to a gene. CDR3 sequence: CASSVGQGSGNTIYF. DNA for the CDR3: TGTGCCAGCAGCGTGGGACAGGGGTCCGGAAACACCATATATTTT.

With regard to this clone: Only one base separates this from a far larger clonotype, so it likely reflects a read error. The rearrangement joins TRBV6-5 to TRBJ1-1; D call uncertain. V dropped 6 bases and J dropped 0 bases, with 11 bases sitting between them. Germline V gives CDR1 MNHEY, CDR2 SVGAGI. The CDR3 has 14 amino acids. CDR3 in amino acids: CASSLERMNTEAFF. In nucleotides, the CDR3 is TGTGCCAGCAGCTTAGAGCGGATGAACACTGAAGCTTTCTTT.

V gene TRBV7-3 combines with J gene TRBJ2-3; 11 bases fit TRBD2. The V gene end was trimmed by 5 bases and the J gene end by 6 bases; junction bases not matched to a gene: 13. This CDR3 is built from 17 residues. From germline, CDR1 is SGHTA and CDR2 FQGTGA. The CDR3 region has the DNA TGTGCCAGCAGCCTCGAGGTCCTAGCGGGGGGTCCCGATACGCAGTATTTT. It translates to CASSLEVLAGGPDTQYF.

This clone was seen at least ten times. V usage is TRBV11-2 and J usage is TRBJ2-2; no clear D gene. Germline lookup yields CDR1 SGHAT and CDR2 FQNNGV. V lost 3 bases and J lost 2, with 16 bases in between. The CDR3 spans 17 residues. The DNA of the CDR3 is TGTGCCAGCAGCTTGGCTTTGGGTGCGGCAAACACCGGGGAGCTGTTTTTT. This translates into CASSLALGAANTGELFF.

This clone was recorded at least ten times. V is TRBV6-1 and J is TRBJ1-5; 7 nucleotides match TRBD1. This CDR3 has 19 amino acids. Germline V gives CDR1 MNHNS, CDR2 SASEGT. Trimming at V came to 4 bases and at J to 5 bases, leaving 20 bases not matched to a gene. The CDR3 loop is CASSGSTGRGQVGDQPQHF. CDR3 DNA sequence: TGTGCCAGCAGTGGAAGCACGGGGCGAGGACAGGTAGGAGATCAGCCCCAGCATTTT.

V is TRBV21-1 and J is TRBJ2-7; the table's D call, TRBD1, has no DNA check behind it. TRBV21-1 corresponds to a pseudogene. The CDR3 totals 20 residues. CDR3 in amino acids: CASSKKRPPDGTGYVYEQYF. The CDR3 DNA is TGTGCCAGCAGCAAAAAAAGGCCACCGGACGGGACAGGGTATGTCTACGAGCAGTACTTC.

V usage is TRBV19 and J usage is TRBJ1-2; 9 bases fit TRBD1. Germline values: CDR1 LNHDA, CDR2 SQIVND (reference sequence). V lost 6 bases, J lost 5 bases, and 10 bases stayed unmatched. The CDR3 spans 15 residues. CDR3 DNA sequence: TGTGCCAGTAGCACACGATCCGGGACAGGGTATGGCTACACCTTC. Translation: CASSTRSGTGYGYTF.

This clone was observed a single time. This chain joins TRBV4-1 and TRBJ2-5, with 11 bases matching TRBD1. Germline CDR1 is MGHRA and CDR2 is YSYEKL. With V trimmed by 1 base and J by 5 bases, 3 bases remained unmatched. The CDR3 covers 15 residues. This CDR3 is CASSQGTGGVETQYF. As DNA, the CDR3 is TGCGCCAGCAGCCAAGGGACAGGGGGCGTGGAGACCCAGTACTTC.

V gene TRBV11-2 combines with J gene TRBJ2-3, with 9 positions matching TRBD1. The CDR3 consists of 16 residues. Germline CDR1 is SGHAT and CDR2 is FQNNGV. Losses at the gene ends were 2 bases for V and 5 bases for J; bases not matched to a gene: 8. CDR3 sequence reads: CASSLTGTGFEDTQYF. The CDR3 DNA sequence: TGTGCCAGCAGCTTAACGGGGACAGGGTTTGAAGATACGCAGTATTTT.

This chain joins TRBV11-2 and TRBJ2-5; D ambiguous. V lost 1 base and J lost 0, with 6 bases in between. There are 14 residues in the CDR3. Germline values: CDR1 SGHAT, CDR2 FQNNGV. Written as DNA, the CDR3 is TGTGCCAGCAGCTTAGCCAGAAACCAAGAGACCCAGTACTTC. The encoded protein is CASSLARNQETQYF. The whole variable domain, filled in from reference TRBV11-2 and TRBJ2-5, reads EAGVAQSPRYKIIEKRQSVAFWCNPISGHATLYWYQQILGQGPKLLIQFQNNGVVDDSQLPKDRFSAERLKGVDSTLKIQPAKLEDSAVYLCASSLARNQETQYFGPGTRLLVL.